This entry describes one T cell receptor (beta chain). Its antigen is not known. Uncontrolled infections, other autoimmune diseases, pregnancy or lactation led to exclusion of patients. The data stem from a study of T cells in Graves' hyperthyroidism and ophthalmopathy. The CDR3 has 14 amino acids. Germline V CDR1 and CDR2: LNHDA, SQIVND (reference sequence). Template material for amplifying TCR beta CDR3 regions consisted of RNA transcripts. The HTBI set primed first-round TCR CDR3 RT-PCR. Each CDR3 protein is one row after TCRdb ran MiXCR on the multiplex PCR reads. The sample lists fewer than 300,000 distinct CDR3 sequences; about 16% were seen once. Study conclusions and caveats: Ophthalmopathy could be told apart from stable hyperthyroidism with a 13 V-J model.

The sequenced material came from blood. The genes are TRBV19 and TRBJ2-1; 12 bases are shared with TRBD2. This clonotype was sampled from a woman aged 50 to 60 with Graves' hyperthyroidism that later progressed to Graves' ophthalmopathy. The DNA for the CDR3 is TGTACCACTACGACTAGCGGGAGAAGGAATGAGCAGTTCTTC. This codes for CTTTTSGRRNEQFF. Variable domain in full (rest from reference TRBV19 and TRBJ2-1): DGGITQSPKYLFRKEGQNVTLSCEQNLNHDAMYWYRQDPGQGLRLIYYSQIVNDFQKGDIAEGYSVSREKKESFPLTVTSAQKNPTAFYLCTTTTSGRRNEQFFGPGTRLTVL.